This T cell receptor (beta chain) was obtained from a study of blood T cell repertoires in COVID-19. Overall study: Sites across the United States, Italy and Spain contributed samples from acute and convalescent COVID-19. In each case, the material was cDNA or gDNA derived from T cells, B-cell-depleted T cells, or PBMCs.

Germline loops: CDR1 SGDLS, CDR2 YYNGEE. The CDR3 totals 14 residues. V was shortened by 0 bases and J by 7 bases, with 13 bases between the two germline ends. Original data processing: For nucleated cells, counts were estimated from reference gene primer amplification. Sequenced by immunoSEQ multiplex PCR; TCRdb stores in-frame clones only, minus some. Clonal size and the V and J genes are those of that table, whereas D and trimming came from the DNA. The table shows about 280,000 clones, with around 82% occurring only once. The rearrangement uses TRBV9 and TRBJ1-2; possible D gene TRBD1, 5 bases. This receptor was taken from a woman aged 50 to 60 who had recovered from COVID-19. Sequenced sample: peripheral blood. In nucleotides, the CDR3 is TGTGCCAGCAGCGTAGGTACTGGGAGGGGTGGCTACACCTTC. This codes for CASSVGTGRGGYTF.